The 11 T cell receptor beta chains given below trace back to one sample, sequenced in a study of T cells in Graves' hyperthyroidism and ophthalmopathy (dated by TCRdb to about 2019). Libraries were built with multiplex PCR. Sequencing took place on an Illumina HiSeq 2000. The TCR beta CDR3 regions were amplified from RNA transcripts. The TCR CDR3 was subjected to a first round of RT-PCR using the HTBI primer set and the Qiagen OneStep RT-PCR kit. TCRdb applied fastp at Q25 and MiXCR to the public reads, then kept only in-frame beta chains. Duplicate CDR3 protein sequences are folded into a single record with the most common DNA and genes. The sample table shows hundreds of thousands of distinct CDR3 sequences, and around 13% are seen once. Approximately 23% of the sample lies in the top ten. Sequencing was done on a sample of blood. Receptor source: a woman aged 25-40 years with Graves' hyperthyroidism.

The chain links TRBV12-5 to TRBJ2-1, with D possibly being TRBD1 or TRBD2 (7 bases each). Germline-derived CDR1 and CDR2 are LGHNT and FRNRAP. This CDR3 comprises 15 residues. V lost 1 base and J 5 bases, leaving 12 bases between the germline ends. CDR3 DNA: TGTGCTAGTGGTTTGGGACAGGGAGGGGACAATGAGCAGTTCTTC. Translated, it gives CASGLGQGGDNEQFF. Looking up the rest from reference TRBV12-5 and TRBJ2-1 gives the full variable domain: DARVTQTPRHKVTEMGQEVTMRCQPILGHNTVFWYRQTMMQGLELLAYFRNRAPLDDSGMPKDRFSAEMPDATLATLKIQPSEPRDSAVYFCASGLGQGGDNEQFFGPGTRLTVL.

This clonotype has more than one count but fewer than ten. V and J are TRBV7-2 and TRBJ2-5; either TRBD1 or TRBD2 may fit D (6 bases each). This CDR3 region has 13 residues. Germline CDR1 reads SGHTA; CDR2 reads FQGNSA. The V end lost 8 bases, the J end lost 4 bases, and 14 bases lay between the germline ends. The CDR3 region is CASRRGARETQYF. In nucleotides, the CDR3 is TGTGCCAGCCGGAGGGGGGCTAGAGAGACCCAGTACTTC.

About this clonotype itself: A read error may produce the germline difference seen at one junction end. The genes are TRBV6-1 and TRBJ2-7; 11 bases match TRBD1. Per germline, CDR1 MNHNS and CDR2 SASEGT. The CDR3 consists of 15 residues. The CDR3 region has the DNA TGTGCCAGCAGCGAAGGGACAGGGGGAGCCTACGAGCAGTACTTC. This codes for CASSEGTGGAYEQYF.

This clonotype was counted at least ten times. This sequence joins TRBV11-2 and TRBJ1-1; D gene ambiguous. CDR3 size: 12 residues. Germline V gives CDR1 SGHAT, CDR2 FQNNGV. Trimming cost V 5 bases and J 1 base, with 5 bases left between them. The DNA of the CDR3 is TGTGCCAGCAGCCACCCGAACACTGAAGCTTTCTTT. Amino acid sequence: CASSHPNTEAFF.

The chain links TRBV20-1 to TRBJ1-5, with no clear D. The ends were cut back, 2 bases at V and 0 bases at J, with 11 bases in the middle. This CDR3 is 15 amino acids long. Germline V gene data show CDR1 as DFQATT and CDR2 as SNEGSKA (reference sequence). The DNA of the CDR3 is TGCAGTGCTAGATGGCCTGGGGATAGCAATCAGCCCCAGCATTTT. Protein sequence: CSARWPGDSNQPQHF.

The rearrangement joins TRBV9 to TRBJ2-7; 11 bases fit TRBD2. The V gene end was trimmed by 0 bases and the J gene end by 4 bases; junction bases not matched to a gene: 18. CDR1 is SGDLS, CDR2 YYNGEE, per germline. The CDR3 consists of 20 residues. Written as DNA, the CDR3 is TGTGCCAGCAGCGTAGCTACTACACGGACTAGCGGGCCCTATACTTACGAGCAGTACTTC. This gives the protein CASSVATTRTSGPYTYEQYF.

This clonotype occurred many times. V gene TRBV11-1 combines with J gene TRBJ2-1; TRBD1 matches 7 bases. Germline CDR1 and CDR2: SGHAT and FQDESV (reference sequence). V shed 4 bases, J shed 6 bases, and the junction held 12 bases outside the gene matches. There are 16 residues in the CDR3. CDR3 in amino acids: CASSSSRDSHLNEQFF. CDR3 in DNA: TGTGCCAGCAGCTCATCCCGGGACAGCCATCTCAATGAGCAGTTCTTC.

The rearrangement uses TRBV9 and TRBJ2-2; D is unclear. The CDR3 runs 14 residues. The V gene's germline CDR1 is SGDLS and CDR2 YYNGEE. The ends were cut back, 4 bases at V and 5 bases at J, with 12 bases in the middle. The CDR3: CASSPPLVTGELFF. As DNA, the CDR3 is TGTGCCAGCAGCCCACCCTTGGTGACCGGGGAGCTGTTTTTT.

CDR3 protein: CASEGQGNEQYF. The CDR3 DNA is TGTGCCAGCGAAGGACAGGGGAACGAGCAGTACTTC. The V and J genes are TRBV6-1 and TRBJ2-7, with 9 bases identical to TRBD1. CDR3 length: 12 amino acids. Germline assignment: CDR1 MNHNS and CDR2 SASEGT. Trimming took 8 bases from V and 5 from J; bases not matched to a gene: 4.

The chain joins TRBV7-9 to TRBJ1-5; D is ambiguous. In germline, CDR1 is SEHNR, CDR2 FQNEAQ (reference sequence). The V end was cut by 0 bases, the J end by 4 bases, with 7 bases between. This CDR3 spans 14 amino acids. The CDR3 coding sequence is TGTGCCAGCAGCTTAGCTCGGGAGAATCAGCCCCAGCATTTT. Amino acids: CASSLARENQPQHF.

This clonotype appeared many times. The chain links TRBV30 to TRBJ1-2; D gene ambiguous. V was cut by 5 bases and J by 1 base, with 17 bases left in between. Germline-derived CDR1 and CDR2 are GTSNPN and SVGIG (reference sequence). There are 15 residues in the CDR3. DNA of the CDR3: TGTGCCTGGGCTCCGGCGCAGGTTTATAACTATGGCTACACCTTC. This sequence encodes CAWAPAQVYNYGYTF.